The 21 T cell receptor beta chains given below trace back to one sample, sequenced in a study of T cell repertoires in cytomegalovirus infection. TCRdb processed the reads anew with MiXCR; each CDR3 protein has one entry. The sample lists approximately 110,000 distinct CDR3 sequences; over 9% were seen once. These TCRs' antigens remain unknown. Sample: PBMCs, sequenced either directly or after in vitro stimulation (not recorded which). The origin of the receptors is a human donor in good health (CMV status not recorded). Some clones in this sample may be carry-over from other donors' samples.

This clonotype was picked up many times. The chain combines TRBV7-8 with TRBJ2-4; 7 bases map to TRBD2. The CDR3 length is 17 residues. J gave up 0 bases and V 0 bases, and 5 bases lay outside the gene matches. From germline, CDR1 is SGHVS and CDR2 FQNEAQ. The CDR3: CASSLARAGSAKNIQYF. CDR3 in DNA: TGTGCCAGCAGCTTAGCGAGAGCGGGATCAGCCAAAAACATTCAGTACTTC.

This clonotype was counted at least ten times. V is TRBV7-8 and J is TRBJ2-4, with 7 bases fitting TRBD1. The CDR3 covers 15 residues. V was clipped by 5 bases and J by 8 bases; unmatched bases: 12. CDR1 is SGHVS and CDR2 is FQNEAQ in the germline V gene. The CDR3 DNA follows: TGTGCCAGCAGCCGACAGGGTCTCTCTTGGGACATTCAGTACTTC. The encoded protein is CASSRQGLSWDIQYF.

Many counts were recorded for this clonotype. The V gene is TRBV7-2, the J gene TRBJ2-2; TRBD2 aligns across 9 bases. The CDR3 totals 17 residues. Germline V gene sequence: CDR1 SGHTA, CDR2 FQGNSA. Trimming cost V 5 bases and J 7 bases; bases outside gene matches: 14. The CDR3 region has the DNA TGTGCCAGCAGCCGGGCGGGGCGGGAGGGCCCCGGCGGGGAGCTGTTTTTT. Its protein product is CASSRAGREGPGGELFF.

This clonotype has just a few counts. This chain connects TRBV14 to TRBJ2-7; TRBD1 aligns across 12 bases. Trimming at V came to 6 bases and at J to 6 bases, leaving 9 bases not matched to a gene. Germline-derived CDR1 and CDR2 are SGHDN and FVKESK. CDR3 size: 15 residues. The CDR3 coding sequence is TGTGCCAGCAGACACTCCGGGACAGGGGGCATCGAGCAGTACTTC. Translating gives CASRHSGTGGIEQYF.

The chain has TRBV4-3 and TRBJ1-1, with 8 bases lining up with TRBD1. Germline V lookup: CDR1 LGHNA, CDR2 YSLEER. Losses at the gene ends were 4 bases for V and 1 base for J; bases not matched to a gene: 8. The CDR3 sequence is 16 residues long. The CDR3 DNA sequence: TGCGCCAGCAGCCGCCGCTCCGGGACAGGGAACACTGAAGCTTTCTTT. Translated, it gives CASSRRSGTGNTEAFF.

The sample holds a few counts of this clonotype. The V and J genes are TRBV27 and TRBJ1-1; tentatively, D is TRBD1 (6 bases). The ends were cut back, 3 bases at V and 0 bases at J, with 8 bases in the middle. Per the germline V gene, CDR1 is MNHEY and CDR2 is SMNVEV (reference sequence). The CDR3 extends over 14 amino acids. CDR3 amino acids: CASSFQGMNTEAFF. The CDR3 bases are TGTGCCAGCAGTTTTCAGGGGATGAACACTGAAGCTTTCTTT.

Only a few counts were recorded for this clonotype. This sequence joins TRBV6-2 or TRBV6-3 and TRBJ1-1; no reliable D call. The CDR3 length is 14 residues. V was pared by 5 bases and J by 4 bases, with 14 bases between. Germline values: CDR1 MNHEY, CDR2 SVGEGT. The CDR3 DNA sequence: TGTGCCAGCAGTAATACAAGGGTGGGCACTGAAGCTTTCTTT. This gives the protein CASSNTRVGTEAFF.

This clonotype has only a few counts. This chain uses TRBV6-6 with TRBJ2-1; TRBD1 agrees at 9 bases. Looked up from germline, CDR1 is MNHNY and CDR2 is SVGAGI (reference sequence). V shed 5 bases, J shed 6 bases, and the junction held 8 bases outside the gene matches. The CDR3 consists of 15 residues. The CDR3 region is CASSPGTGKGNEQFF. CDR3 in DNA: TGTGCCAGCAGTCCCGGGACAGGGAAGGGCAATGAGCAGTTCTTC.

J is TRBJ1-6 and V is TRBV6-5, with D possibly being TRBD1 (5 bases). Per the germline V gene, CDR1 is MNHEY and CDR2 is SVGAGI. This CDR3 region has 13 residues. V was clipped by 7 bases and J by 11 bases, with 15 bases between them. For the CDR3, the DNA is TGTGCCAGCACCCTAACAGGATCGACACCCCTCCACTTT. It codes for CASTLTGSTPLHF.

The gene calls are TRBV29-1 and TRBJ2-6, with a tentative D call TRBD1 (6 bases). The V end was cut by 4 bases, the J end by 1 base, with 14 bases between. Germline CDR1 reads SQVTM; CDR2 reads ANQGSEA. The CDR3 sequence is 16 residues long. The CDR3 DNA sequence: TGCAGCGTTGTTTGGGGGCGCCTTTCTGGGGCCAACGTCCTGACTTTC. Amino acids: CSVVWGRLSGANVLTF.

V is TRBV12-5 and J is TRBJ2-4; D is ambiguous. The CDR3 sequence is 13 residues long. V was shortened by 2 bases and J by 4 bases, with 6 bases between the two germline ends. Germline lookup yields CDR1 LGHNT and CDR2 FRNRAP. The CDR3 loop reads CASGLIRKNIQYF. The CDR3 DNA follows: TGTGCTAGTGGTTTGATCCGGAAAAACATTCAGTACTTC.

Ten or more counts support this clonotype. The gene calls are TRBV12-3 or TRBV12-4 and TRBJ2-1; TRBD2 agrees at 9 bases. Trimming took 5 bases from V and 9 from J; bases not matched to a gene: 5. CDR3 length: 13 amino acids. CDR3 sequence: CASSKIAGAEQFF. For the CDR3, the DNA is TGTGCCAGCAGTAAAATAGCGGGAGCTGAGCAGTTCTTC.

The CDR3 coding sequence is TGTGCCAGCAGTACCCTAAATGAGCAGTTCTTC. It codes for CASSTLNEQFF. The chain couples TRBV12-3 or TRBV12-4 to TRBJ2-1; D gene ambiguous. The CDR3 has 11 amino acids. V lost 5 bases, J lost 7 bases, and 6 bases lay in between.

This clonotype was counted at least ten times. V is TRBV7-2 and J is TRBJ2-3, with D tentatively TRBD2 (5 bases). Trimming stripped 6 bases from V and 9 bases from J, with 16 bases between. CDR1 is SGHTA, CDR2 FQGNSA, per germline. This CDR3 contains 13 residues. The CDR3 protein is CASSPGFSETQYF. CDR3 nucleotides: TGTGCCAGCAGTCCGGGGTTTAGTGAAACGCAGTATTTT.

This sequence joins TRBV20-1 and TRBJ2-5, with D possibly TRBD2 on 5 matching bases. The germline V gene has CDR1 DFQATT and CDR2 SNEGSKA (reference sequence). The CDR3 spans 13 residues. V lost 6 bases to trimming and J lost 3 bases, with 14 bases between them. The CDR3 reads CSALRGLEETQYF. As DNA, the CDR3 is TGCAGTGCGCTCCGGGGTTTAGAAGAGACCCAGTACTTC.

The chain has TRBV7-2 and TRBJ2-7; possibly TRBD1 for D (5 bases). V lost 3 bases and J 8 bases, leaving 17 bases between the germline ends. Germline CDR1 and CDR2: SGHTA and FQGNSA. The CDR3 length is 14 residues. CDR3 residues: CASSLGRDLYKQYF. Written as DNA, the CDR3 is TGTGCCAGCAGCTTGGGCAGGGATCTTTACAAGCAGTACTTC.

This clonotype was recorded at least ten times. This chain links TRBV6-5 with TRBJ1-2; maybe TRBD1 (6 bases). Trimming removed 6 bases at V and 4 bases at J, with 9 bases between. Per the germline V gene, CDR1 is MNHEY and CDR2 is SVGAGI. The CDR3 runs 12 residues. Here the CDR3 reads CASSDRFYGYTF. The CDR3, as DNA: TGTGCCAGCAGCGACAGGTTCTATGGCTACACCTTC.

This clonotype appeared many times. V usage is TRBV7-2 and J usage is TRBJ2-7; possibly TRBD2 for D (5 bases). The V and J ends lost 2 bases and 7 bases respectively, with 9 bases between them. Per germline, CDR1 SGHTA and CDR2 FQGNSA. This CDR3 is 12 amino acids long. CDR3 sequence (DNA): TGTGCCAGCAGCTTACCCGGCGGGGAGCAGTACTTC. This codes for CASSLPGGEQYF. The entire variable domain, with the rest obtained from reference TRBV7-2 and TRBJ2-7, is as follows: GAGVSQSPSNKVTEKGKDVELRCDPISGHTALYWYRQSLGQGLEFLIYFQGNSAPDKSGLPSDRFSAERTGGSVSTLTIQRTQQEDSAVYLCASSLPGGEQYFGPGTRLTVT.

Many counts were recorded for this clonotype. The chain combines TRBV7-8 with TRBJ1-6, with D perhaps TRBD1 (5 bases). Trimming shortened V by 5 bases and J by 9 bases, and 20 bases separated the two germline ends. In germline, CDR1 is SGHVS, CDR2 FQNEAQ. The CDR3 spans 16 residues. The CDR3 loop is CASSRDRQLERSPLHF. Here the CDR3 DNA reads TGTGCCAGCAGCCGAGATCGACAGTTGGAACGTTCACCCCTCCACTTT.

This clonotype was seen ten or more times. CDR3 nucleotides: TGTGCCAGCAGCTCACCCAACACAGGGTTTGAAAAACTGTTTTTT. This sequence encodes CASSSPNTGFEKLFF. V gene TRBV7-2 combines with J gene TRBJ1-4; D is perhaps TRBD1 (6 bases). The CDR3 is 15 residues long. Germline values: CDR1 SGHTA, CDR2 FQGNSA. V lost 4 bases to trimming and J lost 7 bases, with 16 bases between them.

The V gene is TRBV6-1, the J gene TRBJ1-5, with D hard to call. Germline values: CDR1 MNHNS, CDR2 SASEGT. Trimming removed 8 bases at V and 1 base at J, with 9 bases between. The CDR3 has 13 residues. The CDR3 here is CASLLDSNQPQHF. The CDR3 bases are TGTGCCAGCCTCCTTGACAGCAATCAGCCCCAGCATTTT.